These T cell receptor beta chains were read from a single sample in a study of T cells expressing NK-cell markers. From its re-call of the 5' RACE reads, TCRdb lists each CDR3 protein once, without DNA. The sample table sets out about half a million distinct CDR3 sequences. Sequencing was performed on blood T cells: a sorted CD56 or NKG2C T cell subset, CD4+ or CD8+ T cells, or bulk PBMC T cells (not recorded which). These receptors were collected from a woman aged 45-65 years in good health. The CDR3 runs from the conserved cysteine through the conserved F or W.

TRBJ2-1,TRBV4-1,CASKRQQGGDEQFF
TRBJ1-6,TRBV5-1,CASSLQGRISKNSPLHF
TRBJ2-1,TRBV24-1,CATSDTTSHPYNEQFF
TRBJ2-7,TRBV5-1,CASSPTAGTSYEQYF
TRBJ2-1,TRBV11-2,CASSRSRNNEQFF
TRBJ2-4,TRBV11-3,CASRGQGGNIQYF
TRBJ2-7,TRBV5-1,CASSLDSTSTYEQYF
TRBJ2-3,TRBV20-1,CSAPPPSGAPDTQYF
TRBJ2-1,TRBV9,CASSVESVSYNEQFF
TRBJ2-7,TRBV12-3/TRBV12-4,CASSLASGLAGAYEQYF
TRBJ2-4,TRBV12-3/TRBV12-4,CASSPSVGKNIQYF
TRBJ1-4,TRBV6-5,CASSRDSLVEKLFF
TRBJ2-7,TRBV5-1,CASSFGGNPHEQYF
TRBJ2-7,TRBV30,CAWSVDNYEQYF
TRBJ2-7,TRBV29-1,CSVRLRLSYEQYF
TRBJ2-7,TRBV7-8,CASSPRTGGPYEQYF
TRBJ2-1,TRBV30,CAWSVSGFLGEQFF
TRBJ1-4,TRBV11-2,CASSLGDRNEKLFF
TRBJ1-2,TRBV27,CASATGTDNGYTF